Sequencing of this T cell receptor beta chain was carried out in a study of T cell responses to AZD1222 COVID-19 vaccine. Notes on the study in general: An increase in Spike-specific TCR breadth and depth was observed after two AZD1222 doses. Clonal diversity was possibly underestimated, and white British individuals and females predominated among donors.

The data were produced by immunoSEQ multiplex PCR, yet TCRdb's version contains in-frame clones alone and is incomplete. The data contain around 95,000 clones, 80% to 95% of them seen just once; the ten biggest clones take up around 1.7%. CDR1 SGHNT and CDR2 YYREEE come from the germline V gene (reference sequence). This CDR3 has 18 amino acids. V lost 0 bases and J lost 7, with 23 bases in between. As concerns this clone: Its antigen is still unknown.

The TCR comes from an adult in good health. This chain links TRBV5-4 with TRBJ2-1, with D possibly matching TRBD2 (7 bases). Sequencing used peripheral blood, obtained on day 0 of AZD1222 vaccination. The CDR3 DNA sequence: TGTGCCAGCAGCTTGGATCCTGCAGGGGAGGGGCCTGGGAATGAGCAGTTCTTC. It yields the protein CASSLDPAGEGPGNEQFF.